This section outlines one T cell receptor (beta chain) sequence together with its context. Its antigen is unknown. The record originates from a study of T cells in Graves' hyperthyroidism and ophthalmopathy. On the study more broadly: Staff took peripheral blood when the initial diagnosis was made, before any treatment began.

General study results and limits: Before onset, ophthalmopathy was predicted by the model a median around 6.2 months earlier.

Amplified TCR beta CDR3 regions derived from RNA transcripts. When the TCR CDR3 underwent first-round RT-PCR, the HTBI primer set was used. TCRdb independently ran MiXCR on the multiplex PCR reads; one entry per CDR3 protein. The sample consists of over 250,000 distinct CDR3 sequences, roughly 13% of them appearing once. Germline V gene data show CDR1 as MNHNS and CDR2 as SASEGT. Trimming pared 6 bases from V and 10 bases from J, leaving 10 bases between. This CDR3 has 12 amino acids. The TCR originated in a woman between 40 and 55 years old with Graves' ophthalmopathy. The chain links TRBV6-1 to TRBJ1-6; D ambiguous. The sequenced sample was blood. CDR3 loop: CASSHMGSPLHF. In DNA form, the CDR3 reads TGTGCCAGCAGCCACATGGGATCACCCCTCCACTTT.